Included here is one T cell receptor beta chain sequence, with context. Produced via immunoSEQ multiplex PCR; TCRdb's table is partial and in-frame only. Of around 170,000 clones listed, over 65% are singletons. The data were obtained in a study of blood T cell repertoires in COVID-19. Looking at the study overall: PBMCs, B-cell-depleted T cells, or T cells were the source of the cDNA or gDNA that made up the material.

Germline CDR1 and CDR2: MNHEY and SVGEGT. The V and J ends lost 2 bases and 6 bases respectively, with 11 bases between them. The CDR3 extends over 13 amino acids. J is TRBJ2-7 and V is TRBV6-2 or TRBV6-3; TRBD2 is a possible D gene (5 bases). The receptor comes from a woman over 75 with acute or convalescent COVID-19. Sequenced input: peripheral blood. The CDR3 region is CASSYEGYFEQYF. The CDR3 DNA reads TGTGCCAGCAGTTACGAGGGTTACTTCGAGCAGTACTTC.